Reported below is one T cell receptor (beta chain). This record belongs to a study of PD-1 blockade in classical Hodgkin lymphoma. The time point here: cycle 4 day 1 (C4D1), after more than five weeks of nivolumab. Following autologous stem cell transplantation, relapse occurred in every patient, and exposure to brentuximab vedotin varied. The study purified CD4+ T cells from thawed PBMCs using magnetic negative selection. Germline CDR1 reads MNHNY; CDR2 reads SVGAGI (reference sequence). The CDR3 runs 14 residues. After removal of 7 bases from V and 0 bases from J, the junction contained 2 bases not matched to a gene. The assay was immunoSEQ multiplex PCR, and TCRdb's table has in-frame clones only and misses some. The repertoire consists of fewer than 35,000 clones, with about 80% occurring once and the leading ten covering roughly 0.75%.

This receptor was identified in a human donor with classical Hodgkin lymphoma. Sequenced here: CD4+ T cells from blood, sampled before the fourth cycle of nivolumab. This chain links TRBV6-6 with TRBJ1-4; 7 nucleotides match TRBD1. DNA for the CDR3: TGTGCCAGCATTACAGGGGCAACTAATGAAAAACTGTTTTTT. This encodes CASITGATNEKLFF.